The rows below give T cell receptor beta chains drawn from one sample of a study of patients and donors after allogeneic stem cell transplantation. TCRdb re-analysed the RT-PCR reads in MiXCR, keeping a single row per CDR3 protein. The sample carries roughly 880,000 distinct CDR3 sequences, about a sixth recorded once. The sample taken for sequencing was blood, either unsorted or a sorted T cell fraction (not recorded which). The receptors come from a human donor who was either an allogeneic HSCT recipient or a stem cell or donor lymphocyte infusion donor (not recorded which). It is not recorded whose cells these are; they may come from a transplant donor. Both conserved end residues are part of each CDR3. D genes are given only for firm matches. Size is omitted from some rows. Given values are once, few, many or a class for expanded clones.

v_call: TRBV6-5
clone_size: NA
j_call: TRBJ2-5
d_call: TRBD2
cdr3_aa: CASSYSAGGPPSQETQYF
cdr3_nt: TGTGCCAGCAGTTACTCTGCGGGAGGGCCACCAAGCCAAGAGACCCAGTACTTC

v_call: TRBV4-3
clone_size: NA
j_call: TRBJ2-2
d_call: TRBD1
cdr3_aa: CASSQDSGQVGTGELFF
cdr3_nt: TGCGCCAGCAGCCAAGATTCGGGACAGGTGGGGACCGGGGAGCTGTTTTTT

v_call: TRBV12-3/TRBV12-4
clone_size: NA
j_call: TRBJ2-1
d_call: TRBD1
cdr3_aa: CASSLPQGAAYNEQFF
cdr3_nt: TGTGCCAGCAGTCTACCCCAGGGGGCAGCCTACAATGAGCAGTTCTTC

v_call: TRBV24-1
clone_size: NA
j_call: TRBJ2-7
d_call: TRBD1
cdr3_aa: CATSDDRGFEGEQYF
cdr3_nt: TGTGCCACCAGTGATGACAGGGGGTTCGAGGGCGAGCAGTACTTC

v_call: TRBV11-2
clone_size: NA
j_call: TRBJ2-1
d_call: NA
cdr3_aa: CASSLVLAAYNEQFF
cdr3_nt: TGTGCCAGCAGCTTAGTTTTAGCAGCCTACAATGAGCAGTTCTTC

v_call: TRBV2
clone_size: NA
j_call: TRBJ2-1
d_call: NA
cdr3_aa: CASSEQTYNEQFF
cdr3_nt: TGTGCCAGCAGTGAACAGACCTACAATGAGCAGTTCTTC

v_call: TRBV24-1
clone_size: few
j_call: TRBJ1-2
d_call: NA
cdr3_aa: CATSSSGNYGYTF
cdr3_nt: TGTGCCACCAGTAGTTCCGGCAACTATGGCTACACCTTC

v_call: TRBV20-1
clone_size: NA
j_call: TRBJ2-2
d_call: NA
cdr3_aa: CSASPMAGELFF
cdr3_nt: TGCAGTGCTAGCCCGATGGCCGGGGAGCTGTTTTTT

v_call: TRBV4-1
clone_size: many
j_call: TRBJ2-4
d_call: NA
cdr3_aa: CASSQVSSKNIQYF
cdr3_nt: TGCGCCAGCAGCCAAGTTTCCTCGAAAAACATTCAGTACTTC

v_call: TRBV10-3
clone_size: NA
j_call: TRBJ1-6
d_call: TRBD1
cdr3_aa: CAVGQGNSPLHF
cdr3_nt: TGTGCCGTGGGACAGGGTAATTCACCCCTCCACTTT

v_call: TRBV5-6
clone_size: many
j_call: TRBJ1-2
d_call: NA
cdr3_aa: CASSLVGDYGYTF
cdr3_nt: TGTGCCAGCAGTTTAGTGGGGGATTATGGCTACACCTTC

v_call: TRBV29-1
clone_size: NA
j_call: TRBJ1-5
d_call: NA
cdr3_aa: CSVAGAANQPQHF
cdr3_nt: TGCAGCGTTGCGGGGGCCGCGAATCAGCCCCAGCATTTT

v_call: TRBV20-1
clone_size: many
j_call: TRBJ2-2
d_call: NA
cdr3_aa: CSARDKGRGTGELFF
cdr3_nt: TGCAGTGCTAGAGACAAGGGAAGAGGGACCGGGGAGCTGTTTTTT